This T cell receptor beta chain is drawn from a study of shared clonotypes between healthy human individuals. The study's findings and limits: Sequencing of the sorted subsets was shown by rarefaction to be incomplete despite large depth. Compared with memory subsets, naive subsets generally had larger estimated richness.

This clone was seen a handful of times. The antigen remains unidentified. CDR1 and CDR2 from the germline V gene are MDHEN and SYDVKM. The CDR3 totals 17 residues. Trimming cost V 2 bases and J 0 bases, with 16 bases left between them. Original data processing: In the immunoSEQ data, sequences were junction-only and lacked quality scores, so filtering differed. Generated by immunoSEQ multiplex PCR, the TCRdb table keeps only in-frame clones and is missing some. The V and J calls and clone size were taken over from that table, and D and trimming were inferred from the DNA. In the table there are 650,000 to 800,000 clones, around 77% of which are singletons.

The sample consisted of memory CD4+ T cells sorted from blood. The subset here: CD45RA-negative fraction. This chain uses TRBV28 with TRBJ1-2; tentative D call: TRBD1 (6 bases). This clonotype was obtained from a woman in her twenties or thirties in good health. In DNA form, the CDR3 reads TGTGCCAGCAGTTTAAGGGGGGCTGGAGTAACTAACTATGGCTACACCTTC. Translated: CASSLRGAGVTNYGYTF.